The rows below give T cell receptor beta chains drawn from one sample of a study of T-cell memory formation after mild COVID-19. From the 5' RACE reads, TCRdb called clonotypes with MiXCR, one entry per CDR3 protein. The table shows about 180,000 distinct CDR3 sequences, with roughly 17% occurring only once. The source material was PBMCs or a T cell subset sorted from them (not recorded which). The receptor set was obtained from an adult woman who had mild COVID-19 (a few samples of this study predate the infection). Cell type and time point are not known. The CDR3 runs from the conserved cysteine through the conserved F or W. Each record gives: D gene, J gene, clone size, V gene, CDR3 DNA, CDR3 protein. D genes are given only for firm matches. Where a row states a size, it is once, few, many or the class of an expanded clone; other rows omit it.

>TRBD1|TRBJ2-5|NA|TRBV24-1
TGTGCCACCAGTGATTTCCCACAGGGGAGAGAGACCCAGTACTTC
CATSDFPQGRETQYF
>TRBD1|TRBJ2-1|NA|TRBV10-3
TGTGCCATCAGTCGGGACAGGGATTTTTTCCTTTCCTACAATGAGCAGTTCTTC
CAISRDRDFFLSYNEQFF
>TRBD1|TRBJ1-2|NA|TRBV5-1
TGCGCCAGCAGCCTTCAGTCGACAGGGGATGGCTACACCTTC
CASSLQSTGDGYTF
>TRBD2|TRBJ2-1|NA|TRBV7-2
TGTGCCAGCAGCTCCCACGCCGGACTAGCGGGAGGCGGGAATGAGCAGTTCTTC
CASSSHAGLAGGGNEQFF
>NA|TRBJ2-1|NA|TRBV4-3
TGCGCCAGCAGCCAAGAACCCAGCCGTTTCGCGGAGTTCTTC
CASSQEPSRFAEFF
>TRBD1|TRBJ2-7|few|TRBV6-1
TGTGCCAGCAGAGGACAGGGCTACGAGCAGTACTTC
CASRGQGYEQYF
>NA|TRBJ2-7|NA|TRBV5-1
TGCGCCAGCAGCTTGGCCTTATTTAGCTCCTACGAGCAGTACTTC
CASSLALFSSYEQYF
>TRBD2|TRBJ2-3|few|TRBV5-1
TGCGCCAGCAGCTTGGCCGGGACTACGGAAACAGATACGCAGTATTTT
CASSLAGTTETDTQYF
>TRBD1|TRBJ1-6|NA|TRBV5-1
TGCGCCAGCAGCCCCCCCCTGGACAGGAATTCACCCCTCCACTTT
CASSPPLDRNSPLHF
>TRBD2|TRBJ2-3|NA|TRBV5-1
TGCGCCAGCAGCTTGGAGACTAGCGGGGGATTCATGGATACGCAGTATTTT
CASSLETSGGFMDTQYF
>NA|TRBJ1-2|NA|TRBV27
TGTGCCAGCAGATCCCCTAGTCGATCTGCTAACTATGGCTACACCTTC
CASRSPSRSANYGYTF
>NA|TRBJ2-3|many|TRBV5-1
TGCGCCAGCAAGGGGTGGGCTAGTGAAGATACGCAGTATTTT
CASKGWASEDTQYF
>NA|TRBJ1-2|NA|TRBV7-2
TGTGCCAGCAGCTCCCTGGGGTTGAACTATGGCTACACCTTC
CASSSLGLNYGYTF
>NA|TRBJ2-7|NA|TRBV20-1
TGCAGTGCCACCAGGACTACCTACGAGCAGTACTTC
CSATRTTYEQYF
>TRBD1|TRBJ1-2|NA|TRBV3-1
TGTGCCAGCAGCCGGGACAGGGACGCCTATGGCTACACCTTC
CASSRDRDAYGYTF
>NA|TRBJ2-7|NA|TRBV9
TGTGCCAGCAGCGTAGCTCCAGGGCCGACCTACGAGCAGTACTTC
CASSVAPGPTYEQYF
>TRBD1|TRBJ2-5|few|TRBV24-1
TGTGCCACCAGTGGTCTCTCTCTCATGGGACAGTGGTCCCAGTACTTC
CATSGLSLMGQWSQYF
>TRBD1|TRBJ2-6|NA|TRBV7-2
TGTGCCAGCAGCTCAAGACCAGGGGGTGGGGCCAACGTCCTGACTTTC
CASSSRPGGGANVLTF
>NA|TRBJ2-4|NA|TRBV29-1
TGCAGCGCCCGCTTCGGGACCGTTGATTACTTC
CSARFGTVDYF
>NA|TRBJ2-3|many|TRBV7-9
TGTGCCAGCAGCTTAGGAACCATAGCGAGCACAGATACGCAGTATTTT
CASSLGTIASTDTQYF